The entry that follows covers one T cell receptor (beta chain) sequence. Antigen specificity is unknown. The sample belongs to a study of sequential checkpoint blockade in melanoma. Turning to the study itself: After both sequences, patients received maintenance nivolumab. Matched biopsies came pretreatment and at week 13 for some 21 patients.

CDR1 and CDR2 from the germline V gene are LNHNV and YYDKDF (reference sequence). This CDR3 is 16 amino acids long. Trimming removed 3 bases from V and 4 bases from J, with 15 bases in between. Profiled with immunoSEQ multiplex PCR; TCRdb holds only in-frame clones, not every one. The data show around 19,000 clones, 73% seen once. Overall study results and limits: Mutational load did not correlate with tumor T-cell fraction or clonality. Patients with week-13 increases in T-cell fraction and clonality benefited about 30 times more often.

Sample treatment: randomized to nivolumab then ipilimumab (arm A) or the reverse (arm B). The source is a human donor with melanoma. The specimen was tumor tissue (inferred from file names), collected from a patient given nivolumab and ipilimumab in sequence. The rearrangement uses TRBV15 and TRBJ2-2; either TRBD1 or TRBD2 may supply D (5 bases each). CDR3 residues: CATSSLIRESTGELFF. The CDR3 DNA reads TGTGCCACCAGCAGTTTGATCAGGGAGAGCACCGGGGAGCTGTTTTTT.